Presented here are 11 T cell receptor beta chains from one specimen sequenced in a study of cytomegalovirus exposure and HLA in healthy donors. TCRdb's table, derived via immunoSEQ multiplex PCR, lists solely in-frame clones and lacks some. Of roughly 140,000 clones in the sample, roughly nine tenths were seen once. Sequenced: PBMCs. The receptors were sampled from a man younger than 35 in good health and CMV-seronegative.

This chain uses TRBV10-3 with TRBJ2-1; the match to TRBD2 covers 7 bases. J was trimmed by 0 bases and V by 0 bases; bases with no gene match: 2. The germline V gene has CDR1 ENHRY and CDR2 SYGVKD. The length of the CDR3 is 16 residues. Here the CDR3 DNA reads TGTGCCATCAGTGAGTCAGCGGGAAGCTCCTACAATGAGCAGTTCTTC. It specifies CAISESAGSSYNEQFF.

This clone was counted once. V is TRBV27 and J is TRBJ2-1; D may be TRBD1 (6 bases). V lost 3 bases and J 5 bases, leaving 17 bases between the germline ends. This CDR3 comprises 16 residues. Germline V CDR1 and CDR2: MNHEY, SMNVEV (reference sequence). As DNA, the CDR3 is TGTGCCAGCAGTTTTAGGCGGCGTGGGACACACAATGAGCAGTTCTTC. Translation: CASSFRRRGTHNEQFF.

V is TRBV11-2 and J is TRBJ1-3; D is unclear. CDR1 and CDR2 (germline): SGHAT, FQNNGV. The CDR3 runs 14 residues. V was clipped by 1 base and J by 1 base, with 5 bases between them. The DNA for the CDR3 is TGTGCCAGCAGCTTAGCCAATTCTGGAAACACCATATATTTT. Encoded protein: CASSLANSGNTIYF.

The V gene is TRBV19, the J gene TRBJ2-5; D ambiguous. The CDR3 sequence is 15 residues long. From germline, CDR1 is LNHDA and CDR2 SQIVND (reference sequence). V was trimmed by 7 bases and J by 5 bases, leaving 20 bases between them. Here the CDR3 reads CASTPRPASEETQYF. Here the CDR3 DNA reads TGTGCCAGTACCCCAAGACCAGCATCGGAGGAGACCCAGTACTTC. The full variable domain, with the rest looked up from reference TRBV19 and TRBJ2-5, is DGGITQSPKYLFRKEGQNVTLSCEQNLNHDAMYWYRQDPGQGLRLIYYSQIVNDFQKGDIAEGYSVSREKKESFPLTVTSAQKNPTAFYLCASTPRPASEETQYFGPGTRLLVL.

V gene TRBV27 combines with J gene TRBJ1-2, with 9 bases that match TRBD1. The CDR3 contains 14 residues. The germline V gene has CDR1 MNHEY and CDR2 SMNVEV (reference sequence). J lost 5 bases, V lost 1 base, and 2 bases had no gene match. CDR3 nucleotide sequence: TGTGCCAGCAGTTTATATGGGACAGGGTATGGCTACACCTTC. Protein: CASSLYGTGYGYTF.

This rearrangement joins TRBV5-4 to TRBJ1-2; no reliable D call. Looked up from germline, CDR1 is SGHNT and CDR2 is YYREEE (reference sequence). The CDR3 length is 13 residues. V was shortened by 5 bases and J by 1 base, with 9 bases between the two germline ends. CDR3 sequence: CASRMSDNYGYTF. CDR3 nucleotides: TGTGCCAGCAGGATGTCAGATAACTATGGCTACACCTTC.

This chain connects TRBV2 to TRBJ2-6; a weak D match, TRBD2 (7 bases). CDR3 length: 14 amino acids. Germline lookup yields CDR1 SNHLY and CDR2 FYNNEI. The V gene lost 8 bases and the J gene lost 2 bases, with 10 bases spanning the gap. Here the CDR3 DNA reads TGTGCCAGCCCGGGGGGCACTGGGGCCAACGTCCTGACTTTC. Residues: CASPGGTGANVLTF.

The chain couples TRBV19 to TRBJ2-3; 10 bases agree with TRBD2. The CDR3 length is 16 residues. The V segment lost 4 bases and the J segment 6 bases; nucleotides outside the gene matches: 10. Germline V CDR1 and CDR2: LNHDA, SQIVND (reference sequence). CDR3 amino acids: CASSTGLAGDLDTQYF. The CDR3, as DNA: TGTGCCAGTAGTACCGGCCTAGCGGGAGATTTGGATACGCAGTATTTT.

The rearrangement uses TRBV5-1 and TRBJ1-3; maybe TRBD1 (5 bases). CDR3 length: 14 residues. Trimming took off 3 bases at V and 7 bases at J, with 14 bases between the two ends. From germline, CDR1 is SGHRS and CDR2 YFSETQ. The CDR3 DNA is TGCGCCAGCAGCTCTTATCAGGGCGCGAACACCATATATTTT. This encodes CASSSYQGANTIYF.

The chain has TRBV13 and TRBJ1-5; 10 nucleotides agree with TRBD1. CDR1 and CDR2 (germline): PRHDT, FYEKMQ (reference sequence). CDR3 length: 15 residues. With V trimmed by 4 bases and J by 9 bases, 9 bases remained unmatched. The CDR3 protein is CASSSRGTGARPQHF. The CDR3 DNA sequence: TGTGCCAGCAGCTCCCGCGGGACAGGGGCGCGGCCCCAGCATTTT.

The chain employs TRBV5-1 and TRBJ1-6; no definite D call. The V and J ends lost 3 bases and 5 bases respectively, with 18 bases between them. CDR3 length: 17 residues. CDR1 SGHRS and CDR2 YFSETQ come from the germline V gene. The CDR3 nucleotides read TGCGCCAGCAGCTCTGCCCCCCGTATTGCGGATAATTCACCCCTCCACTTT. Protein: CASSSAPRIADNSPLHF.